A single sample is the source of the 5 T cell receptor beta chains below, sequenced in a study of blood T cell repertoires in COVID-19. The method was immunoSEQ multiplex PCR; TCRdb's version includes in-frame clones alone and lacks a portion of them. The sample records more than 150,000 clones, roughly 82% being singletons. Sequencing was performed on peripheral blood. These TCRs come from a woman under 40 with acute or convalescent COVID-19.

This chain joins TRBV28 and TRBJ1-2; 7 nucleotides align to TRBD1. CDR1 and CDR2 from the germline V gene are MDHEN and SYDVKM. The trim removed 7 bases at V and 6 bases at J, leaving 11 bases unmatched. There are 14 residues in the CDR3. CDR3 in DNA: TGTGCCAGCACCATAGGAGGGGGCAGGAATGGCTACACCTTC. It specifies CASTIGGGRNGYTF.

V and J are TRBV27 and TRBJ2-7; 12 nucleotides align to TRBD2. Looked up from germline, CDR1 is MNHEY and CDR2 is SMNVEV (reference sequence). The V gene end was trimmed by 1 base and the J gene end by 0 bases; junction bases not matched to a gene: 10. This CDR3 comprises 19 residues. In DNA, the CDR3 is TGTGCCAGCAGTTTATTTGGACTAGCGGGACCCCTTAGCTCCTACGAGCAGTACTTC. As protein: CASSLFGLAGPLSSYEQYF.

The chain's CDR3 is CASSEGPRGATQYF. Here the CDR3 DNA reads TGTGCCAGCAGTGAAGGGCCTAGGGGTGCGACCCAGTACTTC. The V gene is TRBV2, the J gene TRBJ2-5, with D possibly TRBD1 on 5 matching bases. The V gene's germline CDR1 is SNHLY and CDR2 FYNNEI. This CDR3 is built from 14 residues. Deletions cut 1 base from V and 7 bases from J, with 13 bases between.

V and J are TRBV20-1 and TRBJ2-1, with TRBD2 matching 9 bases. Looked up from germline, CDR1 is DFQATT and CDR2 is SNEGSKA (reference sequence). The CDR3 runs 15 residues. The ends lost 3 bases at V and 4 bases at J; junction bases unmatched: 7. The CDR3 protein is CSASYAGGPYNEQFF. CDR3 in DNA: TGCAGTGCTAGTTACGCGGGGGGGCCTTACAATGAGCAGTTCTTC.

This clone was detected only a few times. Here the CDR3 reads CSVKAGTAYNQPQHF. In DNA, the CDR3 is TGCAGCGTAAAAGCCGGGACAGCCTACAATCAGCCCCAGCATTTT. The chain has TRBV29-1 and TRBJ1-5; 7 bases are a match to TRBD1. CDR3 length equals 15 residues. Germline V lookup: CDR1 SQVTM, CDR2 ANQGSEA. With V trimmed by 6 bases and J by 3 bases, 11 bases remained unmatched.